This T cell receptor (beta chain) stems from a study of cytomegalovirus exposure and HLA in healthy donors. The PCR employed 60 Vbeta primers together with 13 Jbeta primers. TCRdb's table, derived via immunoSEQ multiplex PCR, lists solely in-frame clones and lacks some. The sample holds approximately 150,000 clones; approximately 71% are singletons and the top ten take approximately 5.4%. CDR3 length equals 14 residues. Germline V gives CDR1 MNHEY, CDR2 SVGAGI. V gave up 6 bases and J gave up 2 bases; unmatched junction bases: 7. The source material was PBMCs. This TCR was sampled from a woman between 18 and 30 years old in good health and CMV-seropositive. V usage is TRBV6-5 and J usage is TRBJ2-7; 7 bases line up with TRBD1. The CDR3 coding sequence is TGTGCCAGCAGCCCCACAGGGGTGACCTACGAGCAGTACTTC. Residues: CASSPTGVTYEQYF.